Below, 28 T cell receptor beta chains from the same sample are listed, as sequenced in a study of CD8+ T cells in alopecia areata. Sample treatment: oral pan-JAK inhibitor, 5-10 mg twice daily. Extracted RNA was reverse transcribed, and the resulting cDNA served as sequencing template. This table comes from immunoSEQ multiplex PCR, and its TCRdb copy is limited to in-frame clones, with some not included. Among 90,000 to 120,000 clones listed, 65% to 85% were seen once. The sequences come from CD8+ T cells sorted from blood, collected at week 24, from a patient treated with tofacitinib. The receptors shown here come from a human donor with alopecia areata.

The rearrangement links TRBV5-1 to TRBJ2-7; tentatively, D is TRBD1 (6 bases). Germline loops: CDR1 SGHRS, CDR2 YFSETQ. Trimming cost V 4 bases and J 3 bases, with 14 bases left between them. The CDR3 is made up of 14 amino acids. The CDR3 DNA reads TGCGCCAGCAGCCCTGGACGACAGGACTACGAGCAGTACTTC. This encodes CASSPGRQDYEQYF.

For the CDR3, the DNA is TGTGCCAGCAGTGCCTATCTTGGGGCCAACGTCCTGACTTTC. This translates into CASSAYLGANVLTF. The rearrangement joins TRBV27 to TRBJ2-6; D remains unclear. The CDR3 loop spans 14 amino acids. The V and J ends lost 5 bases and 3 bases respectively, with 8 bases between them. Germline V CDR1 and CDR2: MNHEY, SMNVEV (reference sequence).

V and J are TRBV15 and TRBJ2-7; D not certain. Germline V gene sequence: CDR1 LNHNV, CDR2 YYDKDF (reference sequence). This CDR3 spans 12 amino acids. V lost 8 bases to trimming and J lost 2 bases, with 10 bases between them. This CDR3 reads CATQSDAYEQYF. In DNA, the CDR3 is TGTGCCACCCAGTCGGACGCCTACGAGCAGTACTTC.

Here the CDR3 DNA reads TGCGCCAGCAGCCCGGGGGGGCGCGGGGCCAACGTCCTGACTTTC. This translates into CASSPGGRGANVLTF. The chain combines TRBV4-3 with TRBJ2-6; TRBD2 matches 8 bases. The CDR3 loop spans 15 amino acids. From germline, CDR1 is LGHNA and CDR2 YSLEER. V trimming: 4 bases; J trimming: 4 bases; junction bases outside the gene matches: 3.

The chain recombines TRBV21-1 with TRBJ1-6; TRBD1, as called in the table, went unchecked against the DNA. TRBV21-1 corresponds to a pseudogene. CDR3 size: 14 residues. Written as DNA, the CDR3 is TGTGCCAGCAGCAAAACAGGGGGCAATTCACCCCTCCACTTT. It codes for CASSKTGGNSPLHF.

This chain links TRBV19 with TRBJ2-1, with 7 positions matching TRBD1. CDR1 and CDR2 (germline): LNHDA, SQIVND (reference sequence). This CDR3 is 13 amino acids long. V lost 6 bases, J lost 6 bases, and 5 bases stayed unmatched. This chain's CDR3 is CASSSTGFNEQFF. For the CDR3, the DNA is TGTGCCAGTAGCTCGACAGGGTTCAATGAGCAGTTCTTC.

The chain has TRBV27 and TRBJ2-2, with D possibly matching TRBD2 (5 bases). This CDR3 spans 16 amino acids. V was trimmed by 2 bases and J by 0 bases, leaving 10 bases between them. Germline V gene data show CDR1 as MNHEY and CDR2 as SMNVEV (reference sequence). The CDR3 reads CASSLSLATNTGELFF. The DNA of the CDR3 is TGTGCCAGCAGTTTAAGTCTAGCTACGAACACCGGGGAGCTGTTTTTT.

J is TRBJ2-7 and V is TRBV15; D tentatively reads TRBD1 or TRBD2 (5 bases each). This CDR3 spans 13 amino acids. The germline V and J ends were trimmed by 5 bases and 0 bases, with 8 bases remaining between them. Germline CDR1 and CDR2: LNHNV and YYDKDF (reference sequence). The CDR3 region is CATSPGTSYEQYF. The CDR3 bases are TGTGCCACCAGCCCTGGGACCTCCTACGAGCAGTACTTC.

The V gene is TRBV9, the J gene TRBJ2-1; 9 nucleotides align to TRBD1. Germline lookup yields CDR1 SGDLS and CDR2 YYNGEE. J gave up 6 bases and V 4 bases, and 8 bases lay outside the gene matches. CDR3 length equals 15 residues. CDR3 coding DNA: TGTGCCAGCAGCCCCAGGACAGGGGCGGGCAATGAGCAGTTCTTC. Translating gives CASSPRTGAGNEQFF.

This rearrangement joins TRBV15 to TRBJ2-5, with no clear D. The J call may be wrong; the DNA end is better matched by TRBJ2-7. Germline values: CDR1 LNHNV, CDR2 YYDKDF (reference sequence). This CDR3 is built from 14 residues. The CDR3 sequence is CATSRDRQVYEQYF. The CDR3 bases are TGTGCCACCAGCAGAGATCGTCAGGTCTACGAGCAGTACTTC.

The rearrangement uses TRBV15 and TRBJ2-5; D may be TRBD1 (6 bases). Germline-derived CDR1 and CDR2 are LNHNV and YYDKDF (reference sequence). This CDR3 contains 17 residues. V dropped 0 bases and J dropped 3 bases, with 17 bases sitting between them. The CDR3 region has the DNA TGTGCCACCAGCAGAGATCCCACAAGGGCAGGGGAAGAGACCCAGTACTTC. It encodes CATSRDPTRAGEETQYF.

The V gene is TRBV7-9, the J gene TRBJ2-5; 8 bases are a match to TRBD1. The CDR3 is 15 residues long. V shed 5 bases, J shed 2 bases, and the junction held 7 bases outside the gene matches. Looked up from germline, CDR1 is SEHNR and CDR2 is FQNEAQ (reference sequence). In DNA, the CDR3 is TGTGCCAGCAGCCCGAAGGACAGGGATCAAGAGACCCAGTACTTC. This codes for CASSPKDRDQETQYF.

The CDR3 reads CASSLGSGETQYF. CDR3 DNA sequence: TGTGCCAGCAGCTTAGGATCAGGAGAGACCCAGTACTTC. The chain couples TRBV7-9 to TRBJ2-5; D unresolved. Germline loops: CDR1 SEHNR, CDR2 FQNEAQ (reference sequence). This CDR3 comprises 13 residues. V was trimmed by 1 base and J by 4 bases, leaving 7 bases between them.

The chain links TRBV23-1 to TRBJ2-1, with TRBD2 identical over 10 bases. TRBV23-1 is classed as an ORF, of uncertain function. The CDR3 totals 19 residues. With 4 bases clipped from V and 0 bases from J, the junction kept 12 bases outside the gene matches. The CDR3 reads CASSPKASGGPSSYNEQFF. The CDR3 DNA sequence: TGCGCCAGCAGTCCGAAGGCTAGCGGGGGCCCAAGCTCCTACAATGAGCAGTTCTTC.

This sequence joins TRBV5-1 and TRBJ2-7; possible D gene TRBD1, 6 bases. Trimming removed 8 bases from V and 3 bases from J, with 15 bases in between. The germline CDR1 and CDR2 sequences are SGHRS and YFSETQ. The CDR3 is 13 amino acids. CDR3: CASDDRQNYEQYF. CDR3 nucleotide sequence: TGCGCCAGTGACGACAGGCAAAACTACGAGCAGTACTTC.

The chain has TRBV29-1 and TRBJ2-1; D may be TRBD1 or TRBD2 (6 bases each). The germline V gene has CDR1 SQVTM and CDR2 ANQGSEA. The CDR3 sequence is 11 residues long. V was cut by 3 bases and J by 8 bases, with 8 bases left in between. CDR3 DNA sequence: TGCAGCGTTGAGGGGGGCTATGAGCAGTTCTTC. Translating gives CSVEGGYEQFF.

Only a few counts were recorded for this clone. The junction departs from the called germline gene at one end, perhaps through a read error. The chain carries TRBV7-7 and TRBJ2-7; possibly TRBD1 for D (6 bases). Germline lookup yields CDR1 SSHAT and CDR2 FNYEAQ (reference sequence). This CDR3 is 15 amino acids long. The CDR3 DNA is TGTGCTAGCAGCTTAGGGGCAGGGGCGCAGTACGAGCAGTACTTC. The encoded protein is CASSLGAGAQYEQYF. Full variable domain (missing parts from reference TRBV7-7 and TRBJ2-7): GAGVSQSPRYKVTKRGQDVTLRCDPISSHATLYWYQQALGQGPEFLTYFNYEAQPDKSGLPSDRFSAERPEGSISTLTIQRTEQRDSAMYRCASSLGAGAQYEQYFGPGTRLTVT.

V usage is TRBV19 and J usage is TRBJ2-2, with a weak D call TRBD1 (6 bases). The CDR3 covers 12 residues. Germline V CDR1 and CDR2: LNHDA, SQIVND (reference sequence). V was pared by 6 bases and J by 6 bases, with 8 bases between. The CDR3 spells CASRGGAGELFF. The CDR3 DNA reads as TGTGCCAGTAGAGGGGGAGCCGGGGAGCTGTTTTTT. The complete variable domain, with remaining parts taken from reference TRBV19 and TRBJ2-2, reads DGGITQSPKYLFRKEGQNVTLSCEQNLNHDAMYWYRQDPGQGLRLIYYSQIVNDFQKGDIAEGYSVSREKKESFPLTVTSAQKNPTAFYLCASRGGAGELFFGEGSRLTVL.

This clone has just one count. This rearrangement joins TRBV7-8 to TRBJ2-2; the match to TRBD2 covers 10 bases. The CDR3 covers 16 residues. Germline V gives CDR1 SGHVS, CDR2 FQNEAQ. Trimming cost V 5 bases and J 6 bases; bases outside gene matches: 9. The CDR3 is CASSIASGGAPGELFF. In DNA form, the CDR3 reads TGTGCCAGCAGCATTGCAAGCGGGGGGGCCCCCGGGGAGCTGTTTTTT.

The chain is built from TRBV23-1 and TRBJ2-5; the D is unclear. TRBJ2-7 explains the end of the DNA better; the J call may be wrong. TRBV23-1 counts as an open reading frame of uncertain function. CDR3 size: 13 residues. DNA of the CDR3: TGCGCCAGCAGTCAATCCCCACCGTACGAGCAGTACTTC. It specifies CASSQSPPYEQYF.

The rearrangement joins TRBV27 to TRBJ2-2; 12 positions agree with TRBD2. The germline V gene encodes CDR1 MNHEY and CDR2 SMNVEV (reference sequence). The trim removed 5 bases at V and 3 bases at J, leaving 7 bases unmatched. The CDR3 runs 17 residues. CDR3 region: CASSVTSGGGYTGELFF. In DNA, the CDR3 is TGTGCCAGCAGTGTGACTAGCGGGGGCGGATACACCGGGGAGCTGTTTTTT.

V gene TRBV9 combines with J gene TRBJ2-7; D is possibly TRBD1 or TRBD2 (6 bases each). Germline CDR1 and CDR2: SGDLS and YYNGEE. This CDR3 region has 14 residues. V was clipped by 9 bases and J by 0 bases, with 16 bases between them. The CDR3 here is CAKKGGPSSYEQYF. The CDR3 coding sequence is TGTGCCAAAAAAGGGGGGCCGAGCTCCTACGAGCAGTACTTC.

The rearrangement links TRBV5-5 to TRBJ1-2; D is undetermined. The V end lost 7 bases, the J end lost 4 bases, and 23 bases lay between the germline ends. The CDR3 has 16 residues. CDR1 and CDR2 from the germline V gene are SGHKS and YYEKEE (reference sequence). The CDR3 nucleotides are TGTGCCAGCTTCGTCTTTGTCTCGCGAAAGATCTATGGCTACACCTTC. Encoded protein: CASFVFVSRKIYGYTF.

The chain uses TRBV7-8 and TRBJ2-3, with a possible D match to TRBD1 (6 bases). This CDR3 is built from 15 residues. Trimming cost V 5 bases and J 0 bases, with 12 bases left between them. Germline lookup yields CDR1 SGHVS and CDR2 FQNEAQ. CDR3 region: CASSTRGSSTDTQYF. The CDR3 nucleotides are TGTGCCAGCAGCACCAGGGGATCTAGCACAGATACGCAGTATTTT.

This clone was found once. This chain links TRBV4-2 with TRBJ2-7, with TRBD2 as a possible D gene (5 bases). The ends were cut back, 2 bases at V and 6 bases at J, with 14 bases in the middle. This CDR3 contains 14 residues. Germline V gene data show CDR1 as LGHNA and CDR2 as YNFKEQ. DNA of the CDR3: TGTGCCAGCAGCCAATCCCCCGGAAGCGGCGAGCAGTACTTC. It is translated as CASSQSPGSGEQYF.

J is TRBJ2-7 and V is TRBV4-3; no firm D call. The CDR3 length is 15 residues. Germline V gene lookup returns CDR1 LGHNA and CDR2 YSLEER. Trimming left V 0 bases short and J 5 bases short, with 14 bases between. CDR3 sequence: CASSQDVGPRNEQYF. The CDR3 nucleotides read TGCGCCAGCAGCCAAGATGTTGGGCCAAGAAACGAGCAGTACTTC.

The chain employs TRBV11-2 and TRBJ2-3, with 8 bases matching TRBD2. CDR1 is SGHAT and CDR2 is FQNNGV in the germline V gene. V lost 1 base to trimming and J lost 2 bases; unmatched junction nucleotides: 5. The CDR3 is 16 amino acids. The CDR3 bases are TGTGCCAGCAGCTTAGGGCGGGGGGACCTCACAGATACGCAGTATTTT. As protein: CASSLGRGDLTDTQYF.

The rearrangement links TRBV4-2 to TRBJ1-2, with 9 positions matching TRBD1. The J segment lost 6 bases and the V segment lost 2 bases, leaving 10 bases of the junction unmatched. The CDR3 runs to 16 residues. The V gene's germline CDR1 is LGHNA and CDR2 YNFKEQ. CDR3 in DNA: TGTGCCAGCAGCCAACCCCACAGGGGGCGAAGCAATGGCTACACCTTC. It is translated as CASSQPHRGRSNGYTF.